This TCR beta chain was identified during a study of post-analysis software for immune sequencing data. Overall study findings and caveats: Samples from a shared batch, those prepared together, strongly co-clustered by F measure. Comparison of patients with controls showed roughly five TRBV segments more frequent in patients, TRBV5-6, TRBV5-1 and TRBV20-1 among them. There was significantly lower normalized Chao1 diversity in multiple sclerosis patients than in controls.

Germline lookup yields CDR1 DFQATT and CDR2 SNEGSKA (reference sequence). Germline trimming cut 6 bases from V and 4 bases from J; bases unmatched to any gene: 9. The CDR3 spans 14 residues. Concerning this clonotype itself: The antigen remains undetermined.

Unique molecular identifiers were carried by the TCR beta cDNA libraries. TCRdb reprocessed the PCR reads via MiXCR and lists one record per CDR3 protein. The table includes hundreds of thousands of distinct CDR3 sequences, approximately 50% detected once. Sequenced material: blood. The V gene is TRBV20-1, the J gene TRBJ1-2; 9 bases line up with TRBD1. This TCR was sampled from a girl between 10 and 17 years old with multiple sclerosis. DNA for the CDR3: TGCAGTGCCATACCGGGACAGGGAACCTATGGCTACACCTTC. This translates into CSAIPGQGTYGYTF.